The present T cell receptor beta chain was sequenced within a study of cytomegalovirus exposure and HLA in healthy donors. Trimming pared 3 bases from V and 1 base from J, leaving 10 bases between. The CDR3 covers 15 residues. Germline lookup yields CDR1 MNHNY and CDR2 SVGAGI (reference sequence). Use of 60 Vbeta and 13 Jbeta primers characterized the PCR. Measured with immunoSEQ multiplex PCR; TCRdb has only the in-frame clones, and not every one. The table lists a few hundred thousand clones, roughly four fifths of them singletons, with about 7.3% in the top ten. This chain joins TRBV6-6 and TRBJ2-1; D is undetermined. The sequence derives from an older woman in good health and CMV-seropositive. Sequencing was done on a sample of PBMCs. This chain's CDR3 is CASSYTPRSYNEQFF. The CDR3, as DNA: TGTGCCAGCAGTTATACGCCGCGGTCCTACAATGAGCAGTTCTTC.